Described below is a single T cell receptor beta chain sequence and its context. These data come from a study of blood T cell repertoires in COVID-19. Study summary: The study drew acute and convalescent COVID-19 samples from the United States, Italy and Spain. Nucleic acid was either cDNA or gDNA, and it came from T cells, B-cell-depleted T cells, or PBMCs.

Those who participated ranged in age from about 18 to 89 years and resided in 20 to 30 US areas. Some clones are missing from TCRdb's copy, which holds only in-frame ones; the method was immunoSEQ multiplex PCR. The data contain around 280,000 clones, about nine tenths of them singletons. The source material was PBMCs or T cells enriched from blood (not recorded which). This receptor was identified in a woman in her thirties or forties who had recovered from COVID-19.

The CDR3 DNA reads TGTGCCACCAGCAGAGGGGCAGGGGGCAGTACTAATGAAAAACTGTTTTTT. Protein: CATSRGAGGSTNEKLFF. The chain joins TRBV15 to TRBJ1-4, with 8 nucleotides matching TRBD1. Germline V lookup: CDR1 LNHNV, CDR2 YYDKDF (reference sequence). V lost 1 base and J lost 2; bases outside the gene matches: 6. This CDR3 contains 17 residues. Variable domain in full (rest from reference TRBV15 and TRBJ1-4): DAMVIQNPRYQVTQFGKPVTLSCSQTLNHNVMYWYQQKSSQAPKLLFHYYDKDFNNEADTPDNFQSRRPNTSFCFLDIRSPGLGDTAMYLCATSRGAGGSTNEKLFFGSGTQLSVL.